The 15 T cell receptor beta chains given below trace back to one sample, sequenced in a study of blood T cell repertoires in COVID-19. Data came from immunoSEQ multiplex PCR; TCRdb stores just in-frame clones and leaves some out. The sample shows 150,000 or so clones, roughly 80% of them seen only once. The sequenced material came from peripheral blood. The receptors were gathered from a woman aged 65 to 85 with acute or convalescent COVID-19.

Here the CDR3 reads CASSEGFYGYTF. The CDR3 DNA reads TGTGCCAGTAGTGAGGGATTCTATGGCTACACCTTC. This chain connects TRBV19 to TRBJ1-2; D is uncertain. From germline, CDR1 is LNHDA and CDR2 SQIVND (reference sequence). The CDR3 has 12 amino acids. The V end lost 5 bases, the J end lost 4 bases, and 8 bases lay between the germline ends.

The chain couples TRBV6-2 or TRBV6-3 to TRBJ2-3; 11 nucleotides line up with TRBD2. There are 16 residues in the CDR3. Germline-derived CDR1 and CDR2 are MNHEY and SVGEGT. The junction had 4 bases not matched to a gene; V was cut back by 5 bases and J by 0 bases. Here the CDR3 DNA reads TGTGCCAGCAGTCTGGGACTAGCGGTTAGCACAGATACGCAGTATTTT. The encoded protein is CASSLGLAVSTDTQYF.

Here the CDR3 DNA reads TGTGCCAGCCGGGGGGAGTACGAGCAGTACTTC. Residues: CASRGEYEQYF. The chain combines TRBV6-6 with TRBJ2-7, with 7 nucleotides matching TRBD2. Germline CDR1 and CDR2: MNHNY and SVGAGI (reference sequence). J was trimmed by 4 bases and V by 8 bases; bases with no gene match: 2. The CDR3 runs 11 residues.

The chain employs TRBV7-9 and TRBJ2-1; 7 bases are a match to TRBD2. V dropped 1 base and J dropped 5; count of bases not matched to a gene: 2. The CDR3 sequence is 14 residues long. Germline CDR1 is SEHNR and CDR2 is FQNEAQ (reference sequence). The CDR3, as DNA: TGTGCCAGCAGCTTAGTCGCGGGGGACAATGAGCAGTTCTTC. This sequence encodes CASSLVAGDNEQFF.

V and J are TRBV6-5 and TRBJ1-2; D unclear. Germline CDR1 is MNHEY and CDR2 is SVGAGI. The V end lost 4 bases, the J end lost 4 bases, and 10 bases lay between the germline ends. The CDR3 contains 13 residues. DNA for the CDR3: TGTGCCAGCAGTTCGGACGGACTCTATGGCTACACCTTC. It translates to CASSSDGLYGYTF.

The rearrangement links TRBV6-5 to TRBJ2-7; TRBD1 matches at 8 bases. Trimming removed 8 bases from V and 5 bases from J; junction bases left unmatched: 5. This CDR3 is built from 12 residues. Germline V lookup: CDR1 MNHEY, CDR2 SVGAGI. Here the CDR3 DNA reads TGTGCCAGCCGGACAGGGCTCGACGAGCAGTACTTC. It encodes CASRTGLDEQYF.

In its sample, this clone was seen a few times. The J gene is TRBJ2-7, the V gene TRBV6-5; TRBD1 agrees at 7 bases. Germline CDR1 MNHEY, CDR2 SVGAGI. The CDR3 sequence is 14 residues long. V dropped 5 bases and J dropped 0; count of bases not matched to a gene: 4. The CDR3 bases are TGTGCCAGCAGTCAGACAGGGACCTCCTACGAGCAGTACTTC. Translating it yields CASSQTGTSYEQYF.

This rearrangement joins TRBV6-2 or TRBV6-3 to TRBJ1-1; D remains ambiguous. Trimming cost V 2 bases and J 1 base, with 5 bases left between them. This CDR3 is 13 amino acids long. CDR1 is MNHEY and CDR2 is SVGEGT in the germline V gene. In DNA, the CDR3 is TGTGCCAGCAGTTACAGACAGAACACTGAAGCTTTCTTT. Encoded protein: CASSYRQNTEAFF.

The chain carries TRBV4-3 and TRBJ2-6; TRBD1 agrees at 9 bases. The J segment lost 4 bases and the V segment lost 1 base, leaving 11 bases of the junction unmatched. Germline CDR1 LGHNA, CDR2 YSLEER. CDR3 length: 19 amino acids. The CDR3 DNA sequence: TGCGCCAGCAGCCAAGGCCATGGACAGGGGTCTTACGGGGCCAACGTCCTGACTTTC. It is translated as CASSQGHGQGSYGANVLTF.

The V and J genes are TRBV5-4 and TRBJ2-5, with 7 bases lining up with TRBD1. From germline, CDR1 is SGHNT and CDR2 YYREEE (reference sequence). With 5 bases clipped from V and 4 bases from J, the junction kept 8 bases outside the gene matches. The CDR3 is 14 residues long. The CDR3 DNA reads as TGTGCCAGCAGATCACAGGGGCCTTCAGAGACCCAGTACTTC. It is translated as CASRSQGPSETQYF.

The genes are TRBV12-3 or TRBV12-4 and TRBJ2-3, with 12 bases lining up with TRBD2. V lost 10 bases and J lost 5; bases outside the gene matches: 4. There are 13 residues in the CDR3. CDR3 residues: CATRTSGVDTQYF. CDR3 nucleotides: TGTGCCACCAGGACTAGCGGGGTAGATACGCAGTATTTT.

A few counts support this clone. The chain has TRBV10-1 and TRBJ2-2; D might be TRBD1 (6 bases). The V and J ends lost 2 bases and 4 bases respectively, with 14 bases between them. Per the germline V gene, CDR1 is WNHNN and CDR2 is SYGVQD (reference sequence). The CDR3 spans 16 residues. The chain's CDR3 is CASSEPKDSCTGELFF. The CDR3 nucleotides read TGCGCCAGCAGTGAGCCCAAGGACAGTTGCACCGGGGAGCTGTTTTTT.

The CDR3 here is CASSLRTGVGVETQYF. CDR3 DNA: TGTGCCAGCAGCTTGCGGACAGGGGTAGGGGTAGAGACCCAGTACTTC. The chain joins TRBV5-4 to TRBJ2-5; TRBD1 agrees at 9 bases. CDR3 length equals 16 residues. After removal of 1 base from V and 4 bases from J, the junction contained 8 bases not matched to a gene. Germline V CDR1 and CDR2: SGHNT, YYREEE (reference sequence).

This chain joins TRBV24-1 and TRBJ2-1; 9 nucleotides align to TRBD2. The CDR3 runs 17 residues. In germline, CDR1 is KGHDR, CDR2 SFDVKD. Germline trimming cut 4 bases from V and 7 bases from J; bases unmatched to any gene: 13. The CDR3, as DNA: TGTGCCACCAGTGAGTATACCGGGACTAGCAAGGGTAATGAGCAGTTCTTC. Amino acid sequence: CATSEYTGTSKGNEQFF.

The J gene is TRBJ1-1, the V gene TRBV7-9; D gene ambiguous. Germline loops: CDR1 SEHNR, CDR2 FQNEAQ (reference sequence). The V gene lost 4 bases and the J gene lost 0 bases, with 9 bases spanning the gap. The CDR3 contains 14 residues. CDR3 sequence reads: CASSSLVLNTEAFF. The CDR3 DNA sequence: TGTGCCAGCAGCTCTCTCGTCCTGAACACTGAAGCTTTCTTT.